The clone carrying this T cell receptor (beta chain) was seen once. What it binds is not known. The data were taken from a study of OX40 agonist ivuxolimab in advanced cancers. Across the study: Given to patients was ivuxolimab, an agonistic anti-OX40 (CD134) antibody. The study, taken as a whole, reports: Several nonresponders also turned out to have low normalized T-cell clonal expansion. The CD4+ and CD8+ T cells in the blood had expanded clonally by week 6 at 0.1 to 3.0 mg/kg.

Germline V lookup: CDR1 MNHNS, CDR2 SASEGT. The CDR3 runs 15 residues. V dropped 4 bases and J dropped 0; count of bases not matched to a gene: 5. TCRdb's copy holds only in-frame clones and misses some; the assay was immunoSEQ multiplex PCR. Among fewer than 100,000 clones listed, about 79% were seen once. This chain uses TRBV6-1 with TRBJ2-7, with 8 nucleotides matching TRBD2. The source material was CD4+ or CD8+ T cells sorted from blood, sampled in a trial of the OX40 agonist ivuxolimab. This receptor was taken from an adult with an advanced solid tumor such as melanoma, head and neck, liver or kidney cancer. CDR3 sequence: CASSAFSGVSYEQYF. The CDR3 DNA is TGTGCCAGCAGTGCCTTTAGCGGGGTCTCCTACGAGCAGTACTTC.